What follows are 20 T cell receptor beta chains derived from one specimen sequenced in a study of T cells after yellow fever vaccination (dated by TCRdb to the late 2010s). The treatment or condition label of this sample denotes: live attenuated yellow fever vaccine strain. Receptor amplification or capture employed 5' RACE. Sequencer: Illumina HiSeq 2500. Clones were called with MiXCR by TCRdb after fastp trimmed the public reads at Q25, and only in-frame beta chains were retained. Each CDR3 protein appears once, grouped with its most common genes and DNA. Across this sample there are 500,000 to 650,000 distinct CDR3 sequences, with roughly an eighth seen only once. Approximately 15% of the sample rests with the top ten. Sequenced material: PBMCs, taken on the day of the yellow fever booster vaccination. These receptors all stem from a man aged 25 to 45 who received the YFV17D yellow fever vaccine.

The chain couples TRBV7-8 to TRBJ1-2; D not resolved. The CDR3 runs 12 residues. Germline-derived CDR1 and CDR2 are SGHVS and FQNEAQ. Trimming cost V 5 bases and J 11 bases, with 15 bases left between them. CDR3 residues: CASSAGPIDYTF. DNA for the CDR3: TGTGCCAGCAGCGCGGGTCCCATTGATTACACCTTC.

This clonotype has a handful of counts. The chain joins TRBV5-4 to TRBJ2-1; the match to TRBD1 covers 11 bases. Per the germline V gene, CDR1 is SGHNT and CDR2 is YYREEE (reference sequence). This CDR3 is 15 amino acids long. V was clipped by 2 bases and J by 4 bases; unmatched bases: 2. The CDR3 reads CASSLRDRGYNEQFF. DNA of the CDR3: TGTGCCAGCAGCTTAAGGGACAGGGGGTACAATGAGCAGTTCTTC.

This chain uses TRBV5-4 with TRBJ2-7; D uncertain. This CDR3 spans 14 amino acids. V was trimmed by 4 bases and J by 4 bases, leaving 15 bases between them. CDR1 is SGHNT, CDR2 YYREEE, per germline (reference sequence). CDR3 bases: TGTGCCAGCAGCCCCTACTATAGCCGGTACGAGCAGTACTTC. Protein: CASSPYYSRYEQYF.

CDR3 DNA: TGTGCCAGCAGTCAGGGCACCCGAAGCTCCGAGCAGTTCTTC. Translation: CASSQGTRSSEQFF. The chain links TRBV2 to TRBJ2-1; tentative D call: TRBD1 (5 bases). The CDR3 sequence is 14 residues long. V shed 5 bases and J shed 10 bases, with 18 bases lying between them. CDR1 and CDR2 from the germline V gene are SNHLY and FYNNEI.

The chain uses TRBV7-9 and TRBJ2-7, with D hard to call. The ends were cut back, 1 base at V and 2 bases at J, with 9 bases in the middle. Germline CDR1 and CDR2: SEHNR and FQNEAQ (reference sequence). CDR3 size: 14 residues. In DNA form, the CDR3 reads TGTGCCAGCAGCTTAGGAAGTCTAACCTACGAGCAGTACTTC. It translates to CASSLGSLTYEQYF.

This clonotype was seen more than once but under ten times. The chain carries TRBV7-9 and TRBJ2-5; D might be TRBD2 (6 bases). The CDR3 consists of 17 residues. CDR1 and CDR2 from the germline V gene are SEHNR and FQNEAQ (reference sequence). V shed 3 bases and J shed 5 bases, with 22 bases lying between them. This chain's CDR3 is CASSFLGWEDFRETQYF. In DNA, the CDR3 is TGTGCCAGCAGCTTTCTTGGATGGGAGGATTTTCGGGAGACCCAGTACTTC.

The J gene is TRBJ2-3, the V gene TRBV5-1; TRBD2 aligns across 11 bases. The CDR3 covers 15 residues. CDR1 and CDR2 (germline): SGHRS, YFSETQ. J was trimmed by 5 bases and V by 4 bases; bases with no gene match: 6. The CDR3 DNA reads TGCGCCAGCAGCGGATCCGGACTAGCGGGAGATACGCAGTATTTT. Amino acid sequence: CASSGSGLAGDTQYF.

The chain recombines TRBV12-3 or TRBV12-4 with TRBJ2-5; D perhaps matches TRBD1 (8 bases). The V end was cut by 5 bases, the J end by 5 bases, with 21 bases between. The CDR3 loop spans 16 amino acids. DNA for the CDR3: TGTGCCAGCAGTCGGGGGGCAGGGGGCGCGTGGGAGACCCAGTACTTC. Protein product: CASSRGAGGAWETQYF.

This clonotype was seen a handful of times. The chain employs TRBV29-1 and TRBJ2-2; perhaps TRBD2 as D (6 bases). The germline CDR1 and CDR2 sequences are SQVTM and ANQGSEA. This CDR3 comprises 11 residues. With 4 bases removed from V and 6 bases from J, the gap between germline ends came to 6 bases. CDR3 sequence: CSVAGAGELFF. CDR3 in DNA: TGCAGCGTTGCGGGGGCCGGGGAGCTGTTTTTT.

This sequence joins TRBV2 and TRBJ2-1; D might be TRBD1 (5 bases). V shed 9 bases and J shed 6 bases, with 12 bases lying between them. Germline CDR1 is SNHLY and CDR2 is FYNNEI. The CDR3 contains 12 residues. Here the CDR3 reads CARGSGSNEQFF. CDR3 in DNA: TGTGCCAGGGGGTCAGGGTCCAATGAGCAGTTCTTC. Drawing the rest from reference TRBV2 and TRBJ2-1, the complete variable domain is EPEVTQTPSHQVTQMGQEVILRCVPISNHLYFYWYRQILGQKVEFLVSFYNNEISEKSEIFDDQFSVERPDGSNFTLKIRSTKLEDSAMYFCARGSGSNEQFFGPGTRLTVL.

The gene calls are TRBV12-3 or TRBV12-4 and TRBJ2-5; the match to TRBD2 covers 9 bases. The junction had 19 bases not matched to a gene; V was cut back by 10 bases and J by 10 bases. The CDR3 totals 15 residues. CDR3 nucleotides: TGTGCCAACAATTCCGCGGGAGGGCTGTCGCTGGACCAGTACTTC. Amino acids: CANNSAGGLSLDQYF.

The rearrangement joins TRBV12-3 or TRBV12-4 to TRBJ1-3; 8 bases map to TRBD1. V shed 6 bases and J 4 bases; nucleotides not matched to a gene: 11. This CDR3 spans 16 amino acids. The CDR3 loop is CASRTEGTGVGNTIYF. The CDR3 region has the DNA TGTGCCAGCAGGACCGAAGGGACAGGTGTGGGAAACACCATATATTTT.

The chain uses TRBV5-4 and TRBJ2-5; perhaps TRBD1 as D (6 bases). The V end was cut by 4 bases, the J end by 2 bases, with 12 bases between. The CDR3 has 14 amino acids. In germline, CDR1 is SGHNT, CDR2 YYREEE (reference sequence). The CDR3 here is CASSPGQQQETQYF. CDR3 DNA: TGTGCCAGCAGCCCTGGACAGCAGCAAGAGACCCAGTACTTC. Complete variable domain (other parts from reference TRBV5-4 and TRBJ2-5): ETGVTQSPTHLIKTRGQQVTLRCSSQSGHNTVSWYQQALGQGPQFIFQYYREEENGRGNFPPRFSGLQFPNYSSELNVNALELDDSALYLCASSPGQQQETQYFGPGTRLLVL.

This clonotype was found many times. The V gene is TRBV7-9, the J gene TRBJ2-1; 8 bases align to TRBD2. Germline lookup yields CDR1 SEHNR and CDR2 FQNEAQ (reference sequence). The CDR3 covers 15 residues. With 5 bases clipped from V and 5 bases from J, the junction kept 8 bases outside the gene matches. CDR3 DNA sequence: TGTGCCAGCAGCCCCGGACTAGCCCCAGACAATGAGCAGTTCTTC. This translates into CASSPGLAPDNEQFF.

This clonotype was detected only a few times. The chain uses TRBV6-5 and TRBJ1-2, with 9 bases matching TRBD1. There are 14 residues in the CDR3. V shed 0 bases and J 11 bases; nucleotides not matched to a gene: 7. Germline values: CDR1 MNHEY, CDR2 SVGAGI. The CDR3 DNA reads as TGTGCCAGCAGTTACTCGACAGGGGGAGTGAAATACACCTTC. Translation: CASSYSTGGVKYTF.

This CDR3 reads CASSVGQGMGEQYF. The CDR3 DNA reads as TGTGCCAGCAGCGTGGGACAGGGAATGGGGGAGCAGTACTTC. The V gene is TRBV9, the J gene TRBJ2-7, with TRBD1 identical over 9 bases. CDR1 and CDR2 from the germline V gene are SGDLS and YYNGEE. V was pared by 2 bases and J by 7 bases, with 7 bases of the junction left unmatched. The CDR3 length is 14 residues.

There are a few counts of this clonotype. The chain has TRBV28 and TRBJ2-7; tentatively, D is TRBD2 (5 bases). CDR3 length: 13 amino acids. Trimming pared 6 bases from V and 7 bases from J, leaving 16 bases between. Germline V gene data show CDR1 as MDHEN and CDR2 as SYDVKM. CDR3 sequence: CASSLGLAMEQYF. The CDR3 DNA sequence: TGTGCCAGCAGCCTTGGACTGGCTATGGAGCAGTACTTC.

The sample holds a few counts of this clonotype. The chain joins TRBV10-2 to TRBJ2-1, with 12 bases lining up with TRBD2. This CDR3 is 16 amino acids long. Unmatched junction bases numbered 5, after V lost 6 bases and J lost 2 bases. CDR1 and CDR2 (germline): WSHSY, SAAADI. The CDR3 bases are TGCGCCAGCAGCCTAGCGGGAGGGGCCCCCTACAATGAGCAGTTCTTC. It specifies CASSLAGGAPYNEQFF.

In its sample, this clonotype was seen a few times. CDR3 residues: CSARDMVSSGANVLTF. The DNA for the CDR3 is TGCAGTGCTAGAGATATGGTTAGCTCTGGGGCCAACGTCCTGACTTTC. The chain combines TRBV20-1 with TRBJ2-6; no clear D gene. The CDR3 extends over 16 amino acids. V lost 0 bases and J lost 0, with 9 bases in between. Germline CDR1 DFQATT, CDR2 SNEGSKA (reference sequence).

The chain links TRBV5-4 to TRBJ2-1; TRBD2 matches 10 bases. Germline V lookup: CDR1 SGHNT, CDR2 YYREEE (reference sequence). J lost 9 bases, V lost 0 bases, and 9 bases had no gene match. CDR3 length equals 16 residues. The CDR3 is CASSLASSGRESEQFF. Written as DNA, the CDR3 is TGTGCCAGCAGCTTGGCCTCGAGCGGGAGGGAAAGTGAGCAGTTCTTC.